This T cell receptor beta chain was recorded in a study of blood T cell repertoires in COVID-19. Study in general: Both acute and convalescent COVID-19 samples were obtained from the United States, Italy and Spain. PBMCs, B-cell-depleted T cells, or T cells provided the cDNA or gDNA that made up the material.

The CDR3 spans 14 residues. Trimming removed 5 bases at V and 5 bases at J, with 16 bases between. CDR1 and CDR2 (germline): SGHTA, FQGTGA. Authors' methods: Reference gene primers were amplified, and this amplification served to estimate nucleated cell counts. Assay: immunoSEQ multiplex PCR; the TCRdb copy retains only in-frame clones and omits some. Clone size and the V and J calls come from that table; the DNA yielded D and trimming. In the table there are around 140,000 clones, 84% of which are singletons. The receptor was derived from a woman in her sixties or seventies with acute or convalescent COVID-19. The rearrangement uses TRBV7-3 and TRBJ2-7, with D perhaps TRBD2 (5 bases). The sequencing sample was made of peripheral blood. The CDR3 region is CASSLRGEGHEQYF. The CDR3 DNA reads TGTGCCAGCAGCCTCCGTGGAGAGGGCCACGAGCAGTACTTC.